The sequence of this T cell receptor (beta chain) was determined in a study of chemoradiotherapy in HPV16-positive cancers. Germline values: CDR1 SGHNT, CDR2 YYREEE (reference sequence). The CDR3 spans 12 residues. The V end lost 4 bases, the J end lost 9 bases, and 13 bases lay between the germline ends. As regards this clone: Its antigen remains unknown.

Study-level results: Better recurrence-free survival went with HPV-responsive T-cell expansion in HPV16-positive patients.

TCRdb keeps only in-frame clones here, not all; method: immunoSEQ multiplex PCR. The data hold under 20,000 clones, with roughly 80% observed a single time. The rearrangement joins TRBV5-4 to TRBJ1-1; perhaps TRBD1 as D (6 bases). The specimen was obtained from a patient who underwent chemoradiotherapy. This TCR was sampled from a human donor with HPV-associated anogenital cancer. The CDR3 DNA is TGTGCCAGCAGCGCCAGGGGCGGGAAAGCTTTCTTT. This sequence encodes CASSARGGKAFF.